One TCR beta chain is described in this entry. Trimming removed 3 bases at V and 4 bases at J, with 7 bases between. The CDR3 runs to 12 residues. The germline V gene has CDR1 SGDLS and CDR2 YYNGEE. This specimen comes from a study of shared clonotypes between healthy human individuals. Clones were sequenced by immunoSEQ multiplex PCR, and TCRdb holds only the in-frame ones, with some missing. Among fewer than 1.8 million clones, about 98.5% were seen once, and the ten largest hold roughly 0.36%. The sequenced sample was naive CD4+ T cells sorted from blood. As to subset: CD45RA+ positively selected. The chain uses TRBV9 and TRBJ1-1; D is unclear. The source of this sequence is a man between 25 and 39 years old in good health. CDR3 in amino acids: CASSDSPTEAFF. The CDR3 region has the DNA TGTGCCAGCAGCGACAGTCCCACTGAAGCTTTCTTT.